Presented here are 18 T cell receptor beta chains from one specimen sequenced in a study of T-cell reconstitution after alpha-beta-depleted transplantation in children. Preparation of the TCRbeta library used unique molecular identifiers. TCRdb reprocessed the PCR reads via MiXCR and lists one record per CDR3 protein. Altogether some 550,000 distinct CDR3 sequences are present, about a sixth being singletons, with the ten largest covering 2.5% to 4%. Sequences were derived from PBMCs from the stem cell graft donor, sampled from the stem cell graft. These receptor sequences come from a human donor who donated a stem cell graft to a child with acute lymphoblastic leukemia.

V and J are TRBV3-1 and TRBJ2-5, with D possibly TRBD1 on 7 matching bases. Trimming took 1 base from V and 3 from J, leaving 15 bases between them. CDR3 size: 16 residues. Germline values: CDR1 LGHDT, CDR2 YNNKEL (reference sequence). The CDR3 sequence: CASSQGRDSAEETQYF. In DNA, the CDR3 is TGTGCCAGCAGCCAAGGGAGGGACAGCGCAGAAGAGACCCAGTACTTC.

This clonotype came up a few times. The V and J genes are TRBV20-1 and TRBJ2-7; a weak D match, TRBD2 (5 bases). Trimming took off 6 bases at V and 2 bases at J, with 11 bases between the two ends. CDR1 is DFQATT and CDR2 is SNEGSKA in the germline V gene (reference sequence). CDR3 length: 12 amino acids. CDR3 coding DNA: TGCAGTGCCCAAGCGGTCCCCTACGAGCAGTACTTC. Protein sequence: CSAQAVPYEQYF.

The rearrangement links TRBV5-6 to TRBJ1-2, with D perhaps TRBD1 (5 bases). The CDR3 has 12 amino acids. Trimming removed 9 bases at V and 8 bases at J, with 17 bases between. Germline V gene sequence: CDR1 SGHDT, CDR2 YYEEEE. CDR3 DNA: TGTGCCATGAGCCCGGGGCTGCTCGGCTACACCTTC. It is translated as CAMSPGLLGYTF.

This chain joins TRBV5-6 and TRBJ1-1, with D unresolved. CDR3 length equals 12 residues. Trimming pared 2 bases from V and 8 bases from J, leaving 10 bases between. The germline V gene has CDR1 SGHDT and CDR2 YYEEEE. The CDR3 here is CASSFVRTEAFF. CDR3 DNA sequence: TGTGCCAGCAGCTTTGTGAGGACGGAAGCTTTCTTT.

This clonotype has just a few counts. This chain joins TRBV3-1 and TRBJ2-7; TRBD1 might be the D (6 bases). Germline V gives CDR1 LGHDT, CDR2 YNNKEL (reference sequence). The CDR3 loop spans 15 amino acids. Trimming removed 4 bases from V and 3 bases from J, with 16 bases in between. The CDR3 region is CASSPRFQDSYEQYF. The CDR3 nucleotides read TGTGCCAGCAGCCCCCGTTTTCAGGACAGCTACGAGCAGTACTTC.

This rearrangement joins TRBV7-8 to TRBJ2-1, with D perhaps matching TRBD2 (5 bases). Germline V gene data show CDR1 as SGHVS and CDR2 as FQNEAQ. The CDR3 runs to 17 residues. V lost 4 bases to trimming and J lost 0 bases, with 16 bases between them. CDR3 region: CASSSKDSTSSYNEQFF. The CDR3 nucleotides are TGTGCCAGCAGCTCCAAGGACTCGACGAGCTCCTACAATGAGCAGTTCTTC. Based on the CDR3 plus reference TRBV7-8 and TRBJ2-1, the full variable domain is GAGVSQSPRYKVAKRGQDVALRCDPISGHVSLFWYQQALGQGPEFLTYFQNEAQLDKSGLPSDRFFAERPEGSVSTLKIQRTQQEDSAVYLCASSSKDSTSSYNEQFFGPGTRLTVL.

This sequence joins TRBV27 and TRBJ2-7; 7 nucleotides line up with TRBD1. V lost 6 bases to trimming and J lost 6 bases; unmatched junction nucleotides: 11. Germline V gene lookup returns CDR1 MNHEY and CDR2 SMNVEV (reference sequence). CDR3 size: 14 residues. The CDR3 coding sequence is TGTGCCAGCAGACCCTCCGGGACAGCAGGCGAGCAGTACTTC. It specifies CASRPSGTAGEQYF.

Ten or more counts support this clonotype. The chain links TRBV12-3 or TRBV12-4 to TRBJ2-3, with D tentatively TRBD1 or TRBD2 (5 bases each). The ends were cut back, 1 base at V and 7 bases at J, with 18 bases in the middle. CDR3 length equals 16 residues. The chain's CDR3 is CASSLGYGAAAYTQYF. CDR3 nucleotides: TGTGCCAGCAGTTTAGGGTACGGGGCCGCAGCATATACGCAGTATTTT.

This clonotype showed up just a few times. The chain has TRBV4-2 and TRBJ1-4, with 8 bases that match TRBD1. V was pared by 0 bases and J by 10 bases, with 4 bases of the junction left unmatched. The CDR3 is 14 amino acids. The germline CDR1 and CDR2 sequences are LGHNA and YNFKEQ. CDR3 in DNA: TGTGCCAGCAGCCAAGAGACAGGGGAGGGAAAACTGTTTTTT. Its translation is CASSQETGEGKLFF.

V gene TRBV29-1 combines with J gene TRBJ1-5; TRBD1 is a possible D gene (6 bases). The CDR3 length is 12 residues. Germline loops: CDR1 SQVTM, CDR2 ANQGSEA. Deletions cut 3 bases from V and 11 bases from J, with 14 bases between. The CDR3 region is CSVETGRGAQHF. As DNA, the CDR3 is TGCAGCGTTGAGACAGGTCGAGGGGCCCAGCATTTT.

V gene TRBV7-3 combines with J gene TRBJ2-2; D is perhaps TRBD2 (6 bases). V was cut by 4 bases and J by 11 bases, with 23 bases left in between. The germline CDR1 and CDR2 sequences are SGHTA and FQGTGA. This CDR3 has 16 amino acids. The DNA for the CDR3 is TGTGCCAGCAGCTCCGCGGTAGGATGGCGGGATCGAGAGCTGTTTTTT. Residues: CASSSAVGWRDRELFF.

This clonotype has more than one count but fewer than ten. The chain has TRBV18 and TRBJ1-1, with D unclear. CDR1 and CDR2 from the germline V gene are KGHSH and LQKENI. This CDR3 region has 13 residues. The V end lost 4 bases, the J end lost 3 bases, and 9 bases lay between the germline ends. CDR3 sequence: CASSQGRDTEAFF. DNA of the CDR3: TGTGCCAGCTCACAAGGGAGGGACACTGAAGCTTTCTTT. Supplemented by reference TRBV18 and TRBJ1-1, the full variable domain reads NAGVMQNPRHLVRRRGQEARLRCSPMKGHSHVYWYRQLPEEGLKFMVYLQKENIIDESGMPKERFSAEFPKEGPSILRIQQVVRGDSAAYFCASSQGRDTEAFFGQGTRLTVV.

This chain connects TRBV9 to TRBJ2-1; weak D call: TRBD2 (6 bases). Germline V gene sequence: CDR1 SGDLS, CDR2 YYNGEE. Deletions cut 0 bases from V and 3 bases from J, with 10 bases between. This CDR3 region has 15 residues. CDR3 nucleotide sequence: TGTGCCAGCAGCGTAGGGGATAGCGGCTACAATGAGCAGTTCTTC. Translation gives CASSVGDSGYNEQFF.

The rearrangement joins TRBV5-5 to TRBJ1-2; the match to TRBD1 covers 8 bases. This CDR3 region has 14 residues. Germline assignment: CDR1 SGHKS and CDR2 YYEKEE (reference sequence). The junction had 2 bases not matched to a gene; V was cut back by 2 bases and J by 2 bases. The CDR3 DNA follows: TGTGCCAGCAGCTTCGGACAGGGCAACTATGGCTACACCTTC. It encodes CASSFGQGNYGYTF.

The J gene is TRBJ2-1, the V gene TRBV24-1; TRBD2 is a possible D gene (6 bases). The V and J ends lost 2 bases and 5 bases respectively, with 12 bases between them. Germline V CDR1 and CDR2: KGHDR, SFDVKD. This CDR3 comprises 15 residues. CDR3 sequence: CATSDSWRGHNEQFF. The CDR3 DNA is TGTGCCACCAGTGATTCTTGGAGGGGTCACAATGAGCAGTTCTTC.

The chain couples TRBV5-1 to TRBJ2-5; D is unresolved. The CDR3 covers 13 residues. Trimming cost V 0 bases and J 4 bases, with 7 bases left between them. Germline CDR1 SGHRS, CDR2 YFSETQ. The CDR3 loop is CASSLEALETQYF. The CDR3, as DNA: TGCGCCAGCAGCTTGGAAGCCCTAGAGACCCAGTACTTC.

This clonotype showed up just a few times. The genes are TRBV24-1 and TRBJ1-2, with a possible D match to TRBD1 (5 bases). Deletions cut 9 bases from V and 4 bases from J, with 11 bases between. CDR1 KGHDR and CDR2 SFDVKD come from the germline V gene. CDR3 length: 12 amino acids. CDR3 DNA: TGTGCCACCGGAGGGGACTCCTATGGCTACACCTTC. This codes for CATGGDSYGYTF.

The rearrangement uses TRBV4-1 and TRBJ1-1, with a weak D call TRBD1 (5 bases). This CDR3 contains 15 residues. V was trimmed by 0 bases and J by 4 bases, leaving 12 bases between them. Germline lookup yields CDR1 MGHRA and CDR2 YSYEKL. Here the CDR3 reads CASSQEAGTGTEAFF. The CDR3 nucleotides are TGCGCCAGCAGCCAAGAAGCAGGGACGGGCACTGAAGCTTTCTTT.